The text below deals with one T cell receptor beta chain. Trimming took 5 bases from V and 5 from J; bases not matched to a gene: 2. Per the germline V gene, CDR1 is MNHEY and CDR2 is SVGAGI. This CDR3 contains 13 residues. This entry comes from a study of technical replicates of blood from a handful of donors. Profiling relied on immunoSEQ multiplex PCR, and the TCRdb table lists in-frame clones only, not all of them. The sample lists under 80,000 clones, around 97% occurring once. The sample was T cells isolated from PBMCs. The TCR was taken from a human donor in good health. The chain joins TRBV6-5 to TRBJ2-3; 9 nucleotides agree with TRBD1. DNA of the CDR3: TGTGCCAGCAGTCGACAGGGGGTAGATACGCAGTATTTT. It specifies CASSRQGVDTQYF.